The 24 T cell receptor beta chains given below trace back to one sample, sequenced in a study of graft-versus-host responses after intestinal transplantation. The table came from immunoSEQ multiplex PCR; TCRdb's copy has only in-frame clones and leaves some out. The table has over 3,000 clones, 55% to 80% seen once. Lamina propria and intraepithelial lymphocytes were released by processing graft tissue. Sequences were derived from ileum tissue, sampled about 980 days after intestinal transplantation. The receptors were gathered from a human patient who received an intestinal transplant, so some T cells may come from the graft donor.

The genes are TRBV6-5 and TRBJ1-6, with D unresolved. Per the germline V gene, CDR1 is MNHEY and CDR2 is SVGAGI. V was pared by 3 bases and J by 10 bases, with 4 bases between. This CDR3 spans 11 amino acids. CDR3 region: CASSYRSPLHF. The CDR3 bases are TGTGCCAGCAGTTATAGATCACCCCTCCACTTT.

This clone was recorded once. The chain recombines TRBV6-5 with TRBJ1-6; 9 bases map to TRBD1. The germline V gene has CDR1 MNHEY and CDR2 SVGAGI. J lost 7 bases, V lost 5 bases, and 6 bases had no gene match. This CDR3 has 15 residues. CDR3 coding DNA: TGTGCCAGCAGTCGAACAGGGGGCGCAAATTCACCCCTCCACTTT. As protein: CASSRTGGANSPLHF.

CDR3 sequence reads: CASSLVGGLGEKLFF. The CDR3 DNA sequence: TGTGCCAGCAGCTTAGTCGGGGGACTGGGGGAAAAACTGTTTTTT. V usage is TRBV7-2 and J usage is TRBJ1-4; TRBD1 is a possible D gene (5 bases). The CDR3 spans 15 residues. Per the germline V gene, CDR1 is SGHTA and CDR2 is FQGNSA. V was cut by 1 base and J by 8 bases, with 14 bases left in between.

The CDR3 loop reads CASSLDHEWEQYF. The CDR3 region has the DNA TGTGCCAGCAGCTTAGATCACGAATGGGAGCAGTACTTC. The J gene is TRBJ2-7, the V gene TRBV7-9; D gene unclear. The CDR3 contains 13 residues. Germline V gene data show CDR1 as SEHNR and CDR2 as FQNEAQ (reference sequence). Trimming cost V 1 base and J 7 bases, with 11 bases left between them. The full variable domain, with the rest looked up from reference TRBV7-9 and TRBJ2-7, is DTGVSQNPRHKITKRGQNVTFRCDPISEHNRLYWYRQTLGQGPEFLTYFQNEAQLEKSRLLSDRFSAERPKGSFSTLEIQRTEQGDSAMYLCASSLDHEWEQYFGPGTRLTVT.

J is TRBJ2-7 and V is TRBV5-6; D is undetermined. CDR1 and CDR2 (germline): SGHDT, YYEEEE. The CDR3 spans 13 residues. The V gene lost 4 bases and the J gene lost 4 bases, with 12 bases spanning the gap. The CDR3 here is CASSPRVKYEQYF. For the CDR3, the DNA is TGTGCCAGCAGCCCAAGGGTTAAGTACGAGCAGTACTTC. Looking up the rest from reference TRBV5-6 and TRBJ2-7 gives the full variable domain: DAGVTQSPTHLIKTRGQQVTLRCSPKSGHDTVSWYQQALGQGPQFIFQYYEEEERQRGNFPDRFSGHQFPNYSSELNVNALLLGDSALYLCASSPRVKYEQYFGPGTRLTVT.

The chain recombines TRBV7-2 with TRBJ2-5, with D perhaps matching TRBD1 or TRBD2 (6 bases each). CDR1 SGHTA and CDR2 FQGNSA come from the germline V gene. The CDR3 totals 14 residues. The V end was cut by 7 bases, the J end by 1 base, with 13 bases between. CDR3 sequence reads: CASTNGGPQETQYF. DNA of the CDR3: TGTGCCAGCACAAACGGGGGCCCCCAAGAGACCCAGTACTTC.

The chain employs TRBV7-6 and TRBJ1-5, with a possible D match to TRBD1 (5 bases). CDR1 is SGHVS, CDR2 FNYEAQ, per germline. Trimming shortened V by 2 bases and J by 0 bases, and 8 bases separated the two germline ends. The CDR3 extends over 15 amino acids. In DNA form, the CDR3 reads TGTGCCAGCAGCTTATCAGGGAATAGCAATCAGCCCCAGCATTTT. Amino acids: CASSLSGNSNQPQHF.

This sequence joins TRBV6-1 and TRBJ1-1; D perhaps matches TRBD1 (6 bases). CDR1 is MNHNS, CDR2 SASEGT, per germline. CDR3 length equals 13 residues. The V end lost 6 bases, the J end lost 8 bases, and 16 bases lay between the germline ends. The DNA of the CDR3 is TGTGCCAGCAGCGGACAGCCCGAGCAGGAAGCTTTCTTT. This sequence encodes CASSGQPEQEAFF.

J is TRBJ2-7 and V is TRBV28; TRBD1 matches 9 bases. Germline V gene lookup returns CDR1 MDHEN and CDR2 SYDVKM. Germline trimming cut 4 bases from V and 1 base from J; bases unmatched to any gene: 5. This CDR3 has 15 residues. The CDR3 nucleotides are TGTGCCAGCAGTTCCGGACAGGGGAGATCCTACGAGCAGTACTTC. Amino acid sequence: CASSSGQGRSYEQYF.

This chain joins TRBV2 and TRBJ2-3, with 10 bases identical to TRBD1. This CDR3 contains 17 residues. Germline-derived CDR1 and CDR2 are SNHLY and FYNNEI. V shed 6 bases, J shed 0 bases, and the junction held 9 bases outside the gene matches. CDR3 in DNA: TGTGCCAGCAGCGACAGGGGGCGGGCGAGTAGCACAGATACGCAGTATTTT. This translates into CASSDRGRASSTDTQYF.

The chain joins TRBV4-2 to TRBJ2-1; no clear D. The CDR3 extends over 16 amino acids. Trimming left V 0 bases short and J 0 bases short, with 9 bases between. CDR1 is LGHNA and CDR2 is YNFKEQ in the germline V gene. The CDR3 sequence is CASSQESTLSYNEQFF. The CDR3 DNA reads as TGTGCCAGCAGCCAAGAGTCCACCCTCTCCTACAATGAGCAGTTCTTC.

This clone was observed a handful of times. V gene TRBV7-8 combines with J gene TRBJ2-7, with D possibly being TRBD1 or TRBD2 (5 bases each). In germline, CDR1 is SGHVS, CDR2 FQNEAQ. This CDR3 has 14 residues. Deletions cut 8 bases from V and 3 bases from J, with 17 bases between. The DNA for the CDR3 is TGTGCCAGCGGGGCTGGGGGTACTGACTACGAGCAGTACTTC. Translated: CASGAGGTDYEQYF.

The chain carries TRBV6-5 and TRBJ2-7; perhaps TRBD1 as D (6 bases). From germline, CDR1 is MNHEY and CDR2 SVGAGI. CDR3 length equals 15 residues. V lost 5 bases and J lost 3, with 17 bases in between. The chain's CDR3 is CASSPYSAGDYEQYF. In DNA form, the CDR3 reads TGTGCCAGCAGTCCTTACTCGGCAGGGGACTACGAGCAGTACTTC.

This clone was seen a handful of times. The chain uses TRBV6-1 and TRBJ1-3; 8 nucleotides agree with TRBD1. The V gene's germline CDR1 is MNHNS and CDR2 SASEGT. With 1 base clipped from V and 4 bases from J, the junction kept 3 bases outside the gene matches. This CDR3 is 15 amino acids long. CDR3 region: CASSEDRDRGNTIYF. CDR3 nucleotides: TGTGCCAGCAGTGAAGACCGGGACAGGGGAAACACCATATATTTT.

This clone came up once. The chain's CDR3 is CASSYSGARNQPQHF. The CDR3 DNA is TGTGCCAGCAGTTACTCGGGGGCACGCAATCAGCCCCAGCATTTT. This rearrangement joins TRBV6-5 to TRBJ1-5; perhaps TRBD1 as D (6 bases). From germline, CDR1 is MNHEY and CDR2 SVGAGI. The CDR3 is made up of 15 amino acids. Trimming pared 0 bases from V and 2 bases from J, leaving 8 bases between.

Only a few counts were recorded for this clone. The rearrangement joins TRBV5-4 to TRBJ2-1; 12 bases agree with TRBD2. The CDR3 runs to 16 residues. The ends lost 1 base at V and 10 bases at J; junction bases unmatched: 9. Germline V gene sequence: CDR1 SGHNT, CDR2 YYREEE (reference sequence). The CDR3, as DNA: TGTGCCAGCAGCTTGTCTGGACTAGCGGGGATCCGAGAGCAGTTCTTC. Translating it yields CASSLSGLAGIREQFF.

Here the CDR3 DNA reads TGTGCCAGCAGTGACTACAGCCTTTATGGCTACACCTTC. It translates to CASSDYSLYGYTF. The chain links TRBV6-4 to TRBJ1-2; D ambiguous. CDR1 is MRHNA, CDR2 SNTAGT, per germline. The CDR3 is 13 residues long. The V end was cut by 1 base, the J end by 5 bases, with 8 bases between.

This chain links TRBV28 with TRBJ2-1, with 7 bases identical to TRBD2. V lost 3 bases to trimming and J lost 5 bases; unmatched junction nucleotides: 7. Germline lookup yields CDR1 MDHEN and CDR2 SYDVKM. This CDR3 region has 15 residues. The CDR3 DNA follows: TGTGCCAGCAGTTTGGGAGGGAGTTACGACAATGAGCAGTTCTTC. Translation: CASSLGGSYDNEQFF.

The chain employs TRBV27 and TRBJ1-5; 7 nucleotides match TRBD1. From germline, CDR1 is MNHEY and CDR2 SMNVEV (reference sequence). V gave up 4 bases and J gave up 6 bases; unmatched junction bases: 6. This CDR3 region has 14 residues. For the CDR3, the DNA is TGTGCCAGCAGTTCGTCAGGGGGAACTCAGCCCCAGCATTTT. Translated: CASSSSGGTQPQHF.

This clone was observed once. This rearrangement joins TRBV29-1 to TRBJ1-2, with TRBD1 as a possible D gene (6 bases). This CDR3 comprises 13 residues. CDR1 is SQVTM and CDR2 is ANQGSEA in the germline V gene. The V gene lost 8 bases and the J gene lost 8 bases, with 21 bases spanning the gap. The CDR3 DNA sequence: TGCAGCACCAAGGGCAGGGGAGTGTTAGGCTACACCTTC. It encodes CSTKGRGVLGYTF.

The CDR3 loop reads CASSPRARTDTQYF. CDR3 nucleotides: TGTGCCAGCTCACCACGAGCACGAACAGATACGCAGTATTTT. The V call is TRBV18, the J call TRBJ2-3; no definite D call. The CDR3 has 14 amino acids. Germline V gene sequence: CDR1 KGHSH, CDR2 LQKENI. The germline V and J ends were trimmed by 1 base and 3 bases, with 8 bases remaining between them.

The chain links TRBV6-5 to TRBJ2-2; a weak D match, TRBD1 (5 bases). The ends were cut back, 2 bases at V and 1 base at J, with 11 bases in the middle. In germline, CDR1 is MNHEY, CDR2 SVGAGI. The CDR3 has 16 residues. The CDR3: CASSYTQGGNTGELFF. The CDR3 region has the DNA TGTGCCAGCAGTTACACCCAGGGTGGGAACACCGGGGAGCTGTTTTTT.

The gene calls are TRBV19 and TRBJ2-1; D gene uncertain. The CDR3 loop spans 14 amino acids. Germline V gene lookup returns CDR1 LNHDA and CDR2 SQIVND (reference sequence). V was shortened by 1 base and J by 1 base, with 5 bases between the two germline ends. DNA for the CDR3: TGTGCCAGTAGTATAGGACTGTCCTACAATGAGCAGTTCTTC. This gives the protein CASSIGLSYNEQFF.

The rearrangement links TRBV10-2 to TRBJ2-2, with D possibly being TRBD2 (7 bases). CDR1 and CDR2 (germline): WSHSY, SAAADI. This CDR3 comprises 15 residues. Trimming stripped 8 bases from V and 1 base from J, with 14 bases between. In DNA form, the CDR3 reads TGCGCCAGCTGCGGGGGCGGGGTGAACACCGGGGAGCTGTTTTTT. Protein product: CASCGGGVNTGELFF.